This TCR beta chain was profiled in a study of blood T cell repertoires in COVID-19. Measured with immunoSEQ multiplex PCR; TCRdb has only the in-frame clones, and not every one. The sample holds some 29,000 clones; roughly three quarters are singletons and the top ten take over 40%. Germline assignment: CDR1 SGHDN and CDR2 FVKESK. The CDR3 has 12 amino acids. V lost 4 bases and J 6 bases, leaving 10 bases between the germline ends. The rearrangement uses TRBV14 and TRBJ2-7; tentatively, D is TRBD2 (5 bases). Sequences were obtained from peripheral blood. This TCR was recovered from a woman in her 70s with acute or convalescent COVID-19. The CDR3 DNA reads TGTGCCAGCAGCCTTCTGACTACCGAGCAGTACTTC. This translates into CASSLLTTEQYF.